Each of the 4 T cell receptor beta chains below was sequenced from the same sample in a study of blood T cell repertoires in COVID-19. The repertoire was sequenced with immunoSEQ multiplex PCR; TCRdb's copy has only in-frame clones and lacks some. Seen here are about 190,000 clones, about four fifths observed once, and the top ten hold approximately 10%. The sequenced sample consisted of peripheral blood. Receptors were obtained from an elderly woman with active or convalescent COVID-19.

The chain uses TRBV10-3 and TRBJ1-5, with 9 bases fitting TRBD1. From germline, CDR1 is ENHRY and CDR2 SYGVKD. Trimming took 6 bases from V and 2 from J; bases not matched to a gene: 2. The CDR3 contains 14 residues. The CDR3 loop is CAIRGDRGNQPQHF. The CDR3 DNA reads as TGTGCCATCAGGGGGGACAGGGGCAATCAGCCCCAGCATTTT.

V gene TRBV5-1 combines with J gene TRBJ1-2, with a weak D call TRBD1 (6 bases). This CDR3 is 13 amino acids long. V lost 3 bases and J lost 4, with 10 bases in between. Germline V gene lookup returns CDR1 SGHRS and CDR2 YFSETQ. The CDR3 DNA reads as TGCGCCAGCAGCTCGGACAGAGGCTATGGCTACACCTTC. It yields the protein CASSSDRGYGYTF.

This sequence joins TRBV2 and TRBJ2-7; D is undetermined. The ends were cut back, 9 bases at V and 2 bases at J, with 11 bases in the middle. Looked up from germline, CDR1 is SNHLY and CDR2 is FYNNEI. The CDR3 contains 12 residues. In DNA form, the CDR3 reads TGTGCCAGTACCGTGCGGACCTACGAGCAGTACTTC. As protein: CASTVRTYEQYF.

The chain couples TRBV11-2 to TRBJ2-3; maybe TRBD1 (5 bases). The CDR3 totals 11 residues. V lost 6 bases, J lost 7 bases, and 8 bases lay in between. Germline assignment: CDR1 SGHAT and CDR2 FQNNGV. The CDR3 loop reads CASRQGNTQYF. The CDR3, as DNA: TGTGCCAGCAGGCAGGGAAATACGCAGTATTTT.